Listed below are T cell receptor beta chains from one sample, sequenced in a study of identical twins. TCRdb passed the 5' RACE reads through MiXCR, listing each CDR3 protein once. The sample has about 890,000 distinct CDR3 sequences; roughly an eighth are singletons. The same sample was also used in a study of yellow fever vaccine responses in identical twins.

Source material: PBMCs. The receptors here all came from a woman aged 18 to 35 in good health. Both conserved end residues are part of each CDR3. Each record gives: D gene, J gene, V gene, clone size, CDR3 protein, CDR3 DNA. D genes are given only for firm matches. Size is omitted from some rows. Given values are once, few, many or a class for expanded clones.

D: TRBD1
J: TRBJ2-2
V: TRBV12-3/TRBV12-4
size: .
CDR3: CASSSGTGTPGELFF
DNA: TGTGCCAGCAGTTCCGGGACAGGGACGCCCGGGGAGCTGTTTTTT

D: TRBD2
J: TRBJ2-2
V: TRBV24-1
size: many
CDR3: CATSPGLAGRNAGELFF
DNA: TGTGCCACCAGTCCGGGACTAGCGGGAAGGAACGCCGGGGAGCTGTTTTTT

D: TRBD2
J: TRBJ2-5
V: TRBV10-3
size: few
CDR3: CAITGWTSAPLVF
DNA: TGTGCCATCACCGGGTGGACTAGCGCGCCCCTTGTCTTC

D: .
J: TRBJ1-1
V: TRBV19
size: .
CDR3: CASSRSPLNTEAFF
DNA: TGTGCCAGTAGTAGAAGTCCCTTGAACACTGAAGCTTTCTTT

D: .
J: TRBJ2-4
V: TRBV3-1
size: few
CDR3: CASSQDPPQSLAKNIQYF
DNA: TGTGCCAGCAGCCAAGATCCTCCGCAATCGCTAGCCAAAAACATTCAGTACTTC

D: TRBD2
J: TRBJ2-1
V: TRBV15
size: .
CDR3: CATSRETGGAVNEQFF
DNA: TGTGCCACCAGCAGAGAAACGGGGGGGGCAGTAAATGAGCAGTTCTTC

D: .
J: TRBJ1-5
V: TRBV5-6
size: many
CDR3: CASSFGHADNQPQHF
DNA: TGTGCCAGCAGCTTTGGGCACGCCGACAATCAGCCCCAGCATTTT

D: .
J: TRBJ2-1
V: TRBV4-1
size: .
CDR3: CASSQYGTHEQFF
DNA: TGCGCCAGCAGCCAGTACGGGACTCACGAGCAGTTCTTC

D: TRBD2
J: TRBJ2-7
V: TRBV20-1
size: few
CDR3: CSAAGTSGGLAYEQYF
DNA: TGCAGTGCCGCCGGGACTAGCGGCGGTCTCGCCTACGAGCAGTACTTC

D: TRBD1
J: TRBJ1-1
V: TRBV10-3
size: few
CDR3: CAISPKDRAEAFF
DNA: TGTGCCATCAGTCCAAAGGACAGGGCTGAAGCTTTCTTT

D: .
J: TRBJ1-5
V: TRBV6-5
size: many
CDR3: CASSYGGSQPQHF
DNA: TGTGCCAGCAGTTACGGTGGTTCTCAGCCCCAGCATTTT

D: TRBD2
J: TRBJ2-1
V: TRBV20-1
size: .
CDR3: CSASIRAGGSNEQFF
DNA: TGCAGTGCTTCTATTCGAGCGGGAGGTAGCAATGAGCAGTTCTTC

D: .
J: TRBJ1-2
V: TRBV4-1
size: few
CDR3: CASSQDIHTNYGYTF
DNA: TGCGCCAGCAGCCAAGATATTCACACCAACTATGGCTACACCTTC

D: .
J: TRBJ2-5
V: TRBV7-9
size: few
CDR3: CATRWPGTETQYF
DNA: TGTGCCACACGGTGGCCCGGCACAGAGACCCAGTACTTC

D: .
J: TRBJ1-5
V: TRBV18
size: .
CDR3: CASSPTGQQPQHF
DNA: TGTGCCAGCTCACCCACGGGCCAGCAGCCCCAGCATTTT

D: TRBD1
J: TRBJ2-4
V: TRBV29-1
size: few
CDR3: CSGRLQGENIQYF
DNA: TGCAGCGGCCGACTGCAGGGGGAAAACATTCAGTACTTC

D: .
J: TRBJ2-1
V: TRBV10-3
size: .
CDR3: CAISKNSGALGNEQFF
DNA: TGTGCCATCAGCAAAAATAGCGGCGCTCTAGGGAATGAGCAGTTCTTC

D: TRBD2
J: TRBJ2-3
V: TRBV2
size: .
CDR3: CASSEVGGADTQYF
DNA: TGTGCCAGCAGTGAAGTGGGAGGGGCAGATACGCAGTATTTT

D: TRBD1
J: TRBJ1-3
V: TRBV12-3/TRBV12-4
size: few
CDR3: CASKGAENTIYF
DNA: TGTGCCAGCAAGGGGGCAGAAAACACCATATATTTT

D: .
J: TRBJ2-7
V: TRBV11-2
size: few
CDR3: CASSFLNQGSYEQYF
DNA: TGTGCCAGCAGCTTCCTAAATCAGGGTTCCTACGAGCAGTACTTC

D: .
J: TRBJ2-7
V: TRBV6-1
size: few
CDR3: CASSMTEGSSYEQYF
DNA: TGTGCCAGCAGCATGACAGAGGGGTCATCCTACGAGCAGTACTTC

D: .
J: TRBJ2-5
V: TRBV2
size: .
CDR3: CASSVTRAGGETQYF
DNA: TGTGCCAGCAGTGTCACCCGCGCTGGTGGGGAGACCCAGTACTTC